This passage covers 22 T cell receptor beta chains from one sample sequenced in a study of Ad26.COV2.S vaccination and SARS-CoV-2 variants (dated by TCRdb to about 2021). The time point label of this sample denotes: individuals recovered from natural SARS-CoV-2 infection. Libraries were constructed by the immunoSEQ multiplex PCR assay. The immuneACCESS repertoire file appears here via TCRdb, limited to in-frame rearrangements. These files lack a portion of the clones; in checked studies, under half of the deficit traces to unresolved V genes, and the cause of the others is not known. The table for this sample lists approximately 340,000 clones; approximately 90% of them were counted only once. In total, the top ten clones hold 3% to 4% of the sample. Sequenced material: peripheral blood, taken after recovery from COVID-19. The receptors derive from a human donor who had recovered from COVID-19.

This rearrangement joins TRBV18 to TRBJ2-1; 11 nucleotides match TRBD1. Trimming cost V 0 bases and J 8 bases; bases outside gene matches: 15. CDR3 size: 19 residues. CDR1 KGHSH and CDR2 LQKENI come from the germline V gene. The CDR3 sequence is CASSPPYGIGDRGIDEQFF. CDR3 DNA: TGTGCCAGCTCACCACCGTACGGGATCGGGGACAGGGGGATCGATGAGCAGTTCTTC.

This rearrangement joins TRBV11-2 to TRBJ1-6, with no clear D. Germline loops: CDR1 SGHAT, CDR2 FQNNGV. CDR3 length: 13 residues. V lost 1 base, J lost 10 bases, and 8 bases lay in between. The CDR3 spells CASSLGAGSPLHF. CDR3 DNA: TGTGCCAGCAGCTTAGGGGCTGGATCACCCCTCCACTTT.

The chain uses TRBV27 and TRBJ2-7; D is unresolved. The V and J ends lost 0 bases and 5 bases respectively, with 17 bases between them. Germline V lookup: CDR1 MNHEY, CDR2 SMNVEV (reference sequence). The CDR3 is made up of 16 amino acids. CDR3 residues: CASSLSGVLRGHEQYF. DNA of the CDR3: TGTGCCAGCAGTTTATCGGGTGTTCTACGCGGCCACGAGCAGTACTTC.

This clone has only a few counts. This chain joins TRBV3-1 (or the pseudogene TRBV3-2) and TRBJ1-3; D uncertain. Germline V gene lookup returns CDR1 LGHDT and CDR2 YNNKEL (reference sequence). V dropped 1 base and J dropped 0 bases, with 10 bases sitting between them. This CDR3 has 16 residues. The CDR3 nucleotides are TGTGCCAGCAGCCAAGTATCGGTGAACTCTGGAAACACCATATATTTT. It is translated as CASSQVSVNSGNTIYF.

This clone appeared once. This sequence joins TRBV10-3 and TRBJ1-2; the D gene is possibly TRBD1 (6 bases). The length of the CDR3 is 15 residues. V gave up 0 bases and J gave up 1 base, with 9 bases separating them. CDR1 is ENHRY and CDR2 is SYGVKD in the germline V gene. CDR3 loop: CAISESGQINYGYTF. The CDR3 DNA reads TGTGCCATCAGTGAGTCTGGACAGATTAACTATGGCTACACCTTC.

DNA of the CDR3: TGCGCCAGCAGTGGAACACGGACAGGTGGCTACACCTTC. Translation: CASSGTRTGGYTF. The V and J genes are TRBV10-1 and TRBJ1-2; 7 bases agree with TRBD1. Germline loops: CDR1 WNHNN, CDR2 SYGVQD (reference sequence). Trimming at V came to 4 bases and at J to 7 bases, leaving 6 bases not matched to a gene. There are 13 residues in the CDR3.

The chain uses TRBV10-3 and TRBJ1-2; no definite D call. The CDR3 has 18 residues. Deletions cut 4 bases from V and 3 bases from J, with 24 bases between. In germline, CDR1 is ENHRY, CDR2 SYGVKD. CDR3 nucleotides: TGTGCCATCAGTGCTCCCGGCCAAGGGTTAGGTCTATACTATGGCTACACCTTC. Its protein product is CAISAPGQGLGLYYGYTF.

The gene calls are TRBV6-1 and TRBJ2-5; perhaps TRBD2 as D (6 bases). V was trimmed by 0 bases and J by 5 bases, leaving 13 bases between them. CDR1 and CDR2 (germline): MNHNS, SASEGT. This CDR3 region has 15 residues. The CDR3 region has the DNA TGTGCCAGCAGTGAAGCGCCCCGGCGGGGCGAGACCCAGTACTTC. Translating it yields CASSEAPRRGETQYF.

This clone is a singleton in its sample. The chain links TRBV5-5 to TRBJ1-1; 7 positions match TRBD1. Losses at the gene ends were 3 bases for V and 5 bases for J; bases not matched to a gene: 7. There are 14 residues in the CDR3. The germline gives CDR1 SGHKS, CDR2 YYEKEE (reference sequence). The CDR3 bases are TGTGCCAGCAGCTCAAGACAGGGAGGAACTGAAGCTTTCTTT. Protein product: CASSSRQGGTEAFF.

The chain carries TRBV10-1 and TRBJ2-2, with D uncertain. The CDR3 loop spans 14 amino acids. V was clipped by 6 bases and J by 6 bases, with 14 bases between them. Germline V gene lookup returns CDR1 WNHNN and CDR2 SYGVQD (reference sequence). The DNA of the CDR3 is TGCGCCAGCAGCGGCAGCAGGTATGCCGGGGAGCTGTTTTTT. Its translation is CASSGSRYAGELFF.

V gene TRBV27 combines with J gene TRBJ1-3; no clear D gene. Germline CDR1 MNHEY, CDR2 SMNVEV (reference sequence). Trimming pared 10 bases from V and 2 bases from J, leaving 6 bases between. The CDR3 is 11 amino acids. For the CDR3, the DNA is TGTGCCACCCGCGCTGGAAACACCATATATTTT. Translating gives CATRAGNTIYF.

The chain carries TRBV11-3 and TRBJ2-2; no definite D call. Germline V lookup: CDR1 SGHNT, CDR2 YENEEA. V gave up 1 base and J gave up 0 bases, with 21 bases separating them. The CDR3 extends over 20 amino acids. In DNA, the CDR3 is TGTGCCAGCAGCTTAGGGGTTGGGGATAGGCCCTTCTCGAACACCGGGGAGCTGTTTTTT. Protein sequence: CASSLGVGDRPFSNTGELFF. Using reference TRBV11-3 and TRBJ2-2 for the parts outside the CDR3, the full variable domain is EAGVVQSPRYKIIEKKQPVAFWCNPISGHNTLYWYLQNLGQGPELLIRYENEEAVDDSQLPKDRFSAERLKGVDSTLKIQPAELGDSAVYLCASSLGVGDRPFSNTGELFFGEGSRLTVL.

The rearrangement joins TRBV5-4 to TRBJ1-4; D remains ambiguous. This CDR3 contains 15 residues. Germline values: CDR1 SGHNT, CDR2 YYREEE (reference sequence). Trimming left V 0 bases short and J 8 bases short, with 14 bases between. In DNA form, the CDR3 reads TGTGCCAGCAGCTTGGAGGGCTCGCGGGGAGAAAAACTGTTTTTT. This encodes CASSLEGSRGEKLFF.

The CDR3 loop reads CASRLGTGTDTQYF. The CDR3 nucleotides read TGTGCCAGCAGACTGGGGACAGGCACAGATACGCAGTATTTT. This chain connects TRBV9 to TRBJ2-3, with 7 positions matching TRBD1. V shed 5 bases, J shed 1 base, and the junction held 4 bases outside the gene matches. In germline, CDR1 is SGDLS, CDR2 YYNGEE. CDR3 length equals 14 residues.

This chain uses TRBV7-2 with TRBJ1-2; D ambiguous. Germline assignment: CDR1 SGHTA and CDR2 FQGNSA. The CDR3 loop spans 13 amino acids. The ends were cut back, 5 bases at V and 6 bases at J, with 13 bases in the middle. The CDR3 region is CASSLDLVNGYTF. The CDR3 bases are TGTGCCAGCAGCCTAGATTTAGTGAATGGCTACACCTTC. Full variable domain (outside the CDR3, taken from reference TRBV7-2 and TRBJ1-2): GAGVSQSPSNKVTEKGKDVELRCDPISGHTALYWYRQSLGQGLEFLIYFQGNSAPDKSGLPSDRFSAERTGGSVSTLTIQRTQQEDSAVYLCASSLDLVNGYTFGSGTRLTVV.

This clone occurred a few times. V gene TRBV10-3 combines with J gene TRBJ1-5, with D possibly being TRBD1 (6 bases). Trimming took 4 bases from V and 1 from J, leaving 11 bases between them. CDR3 size: 15 residues. Germline assignment: CDR1 ENHRY and CDR2 SYGVKD. CDR3 sequence reads: CAISAFRGSNQPQHF. In nucleotides, the CDR3 is TGTGCCATCAGTGCTTTTAGGGGGAGCAATCAGCCCCAGCATTTT.

The chain couples TRBV9 to TRBJ2-3, with D perhaps matching TRBD2 (7 bases). From germline, CDR1 is SGDLS and CDR2 YYNGEE. The CDR3 has 16 amino acids. V was shortened by 0 bases and J by 2 bases, with 13 bases between the two germline ends. This chain's CDR3 is CASSVGNGGLTDTQYF. The CDR3 region has the DNA TGTGCCAGCAGCGTAGGCAACGGGGGGCTCACAGATACGCAGTATTTT.

This clone has just one count. The rearrangement links TRBV4-1 to TRBJ1-5; D uncertain. There are 13 residues in the CDR3. Germline V gives CDR1 MGHRA, CDR2 YSYEKL. Trimming pared 0 bases from V and 13 bases from J, leaving 13 bases between. In DNA, the CDR3 is TGCGCCAGCAGCCAAGACTTGGAAGGGAGTCAGCATTTT. This sequence encodes CASSQDLEGSQHF.

The chain recombines TRBV9 with TRBJ2-3; TRBD2 aligns across 7 bases. Germline-derived CDR1 and CDR2 are SGDLS and YYNGEE. V shed 4 bases and J 0 bases; nucleotides not matched to a gene: 8. The length of the CDR3 is 16 residues. CDR3 amino acids: CASSSLGRGSTDTQYF. The CDR3 DNA reads as TGTGCCAGCAGCTCCCTTGGGCGGGGGAGCACAGATACGCAGTATTTT.

V usage is TRBV15 and J usage is TRBJ1-1; TRBD1 matches 9 bases. CDR1 is LNHNV, CDR2 YYDKDF, per germline (reference sequence). J gave up 5 bases and V 2 bases, and 9 bases lay outside the gene matches. CDR3 length equals 16 residues. CDR3 nucleotide sequence: TGTGCCACCAGCAGAACGACAGGGGGGAAGGTGACTGAAGCTTTCTTT. It specifies CATSRTTGGKVTEAFF.

Points on this clone: This CDR3 is also generated by other DNA sequences in the sample. This sequence joins TRBV5-1 and TRBJ1-2; D is unclear. CDR1 SGHRS and CDR2 YFSETQ come from the germline V gene. The CDR3 extends over 13 amino acids. V was clipped by 0 bases and J by 2 bases, with 5 bases between them. The CDR3 loop is CASSLGQNYGYTF. The DNA of the CDR3 is TGCGCCAGCAGCTTGGGCCAAAACTATGGCTACACCTTC.

In nucleotides, the CDR3 is TGTGCCAGTAGGATGGACTTTCTAGACAGGGGACGGCCCGAATCCTACGAGCAGTACTTC. This codes for CASRMDFLDRGRPESYEQYF. The chain couples TRBV19 to TRBJ2-7, with 8 bases aligning to TRBD1. J was trimmed by 1 base and V by 6 bases; bases with no gene match: 23. CDR3 length: 20 amino acids. Germline CDR1 reads LNHDA; CDR2 reads SQIVND (reference sequence).